Below, 9 T cell receptor beta chains from the same sample are listed, as sequenced in a study of chemoradiotherapy in HPV16-positive cancers. TCRdb's copy holds only in-frame clones and misses some; the assay was immunoSEQ multiplex PCR. The table has approximately 15,000 clones, under 85% seen once. This sample was obtained from a patient who underwent chemoradiotherapy. The receptors derive from a human donor with HPV-associated anogenital cancer.

A few counts support this clone. V gene TRBV7-9 combines with J gene TRBJ1-4; D call uncertain. Germline lookup yields CDR1 SEHNR and CDR2 FQNEAQ (reference sequence). The V end was cut by 6 bases, the J end by 5 bases, with 4 bases between. This CDR3 spans 11 amino acids. CDR3 sequence (DNA): TGTGCCAGCAGGTCAAATGAAAAACTGTTTTTT. It codes for CASRSNEKLFF.

This chain connects TRBV30 to TRBJ1-6; D is perhaps TRBD1 (5 bases). The germline V and J ends were trimmed by 5 bases and 2 bases, with 10 bases remaining between them. Looked up from germline, CDR1 is GTSNPN and CDR2 is SVGIG (reference sequence). This CDR3 spans 14 amino acids. The CDR3 nucleotides are TGTGCCTGGGGGGCACAGGCCTATAATTCACCCCTCCACTTT. The encoded protein is CAWGAQAYNSPLHF.

The chain combines TRBV6-1 with TRBJ2-1; D assignment may be TRBD1 or TRBD2 (5 bases each). The CDR3 covers 17 residues. Trimming took 1 base from V and 7 from J, leaving 20 bases between them. Germline lookup yields CDR1 MNHNS and CDR2 SASEGT. The DNA for the CDR3 is TGTGCCAGCAGTGAAGAGGGCCTAGCCAGTTGGGGGAATGAGCAGTTCTTC. Translation gives CASSEEGLASWGNEQFF.

This chain uses TRBV9 with TRBJ2-7, with a tentative D call TRBD2 (6 bases). The CDR3 loop spans 14 amino acids. Germline V gene data show CDR1 as SGDLS and CDR2 as YYNGEE. V gave up 0 bases and J gave up 1 base, with 8 bases separating them. CDR3 nucleotide sequence: TGTGCCAGCAGCGTAGAAGGGACTTCCTACGAGCAGTACTTC. Encoded protein: CASSVEGTSYEQYF.

The chain is built from TRBV19 and TRBJ1-1; 7 bases map to TRBD1. The length of the CDR3 is 14 residues. V was pared by 9 bases and J by 4 bases, with 11 bases of the junction left unmatched. The germline gives CDR1 LNHDA, CDR2 SQIVND (reference sequence). In nucleotides, the CDR3 is TGTGCCAGCTTTAAGGGGGCGGTGGGCACTGAAGCTTTCTTT. Translation gives CASFKGAVGTEAFF.

The rearrangement links TRBV6-1 to TRBJ1-2; D gene uncertain. This CDR3 spans 15 amino acids. From germline, CDR1 is MNHNS and CDR2 SASEGT. V lost 3 bases and J 4 bases, leaving 15 bases between the germline ends. The CDR3 region has the DNA TGTGCCAGCAGTGATTCGTTCCAGAGCCTCTATGGCTACACCTTC. Translation: CASSDSFQSLYGYTF.

The chain couples TRBV9 to TRBJ2-1; 13 positions agree with TRBD2. V gave up 4 bases and J gave up 5 bases; unmatched junction bases: 12. CDR1 and CDR2 from the germline V gene are SGDLS and YYNGEE. CDR3 length: 18 residues. The CDR3 spells CASSSLPGLAGAHNEQFF. DNA for the CDR3: TGTGCCAGCAGCTCACTCCCCGGACTAGCGGGAGCCCACAATGAGCAGTTCTTC.

The rearrangement joins TRBV25-1 to TRBJ2-1; D is unclear. Per germline, CDR1 MGHDK and CDR2 SYGVNS. This CDR3 comprises 14 residues. V lost 4 bases to trimming and J lost 10 bases, with 17 bases between them. The CDR3 DNA sequence: TGTGCCAGCAGTGGTTCTTCGGTAGTGGCCGAGCAGTTCTTC. Amino acid sequence: CASSGSSVVAEQFF.

The chain carries TRBV7-8 and TRBJ2-7; D remains unclear. Germline CDR1 is SGHVS and CDR2 is FQNEAQ. Trimming removed 3 bases from V and 4 bases from J, with 4 bases in between. This CDR3 region has 11 residues. The CDR3 sequence is CASSFTYEQYF. The CDR3 nucleotides are TGTGCCAGCAGCTTCACATACGAGCAGTACTTC.